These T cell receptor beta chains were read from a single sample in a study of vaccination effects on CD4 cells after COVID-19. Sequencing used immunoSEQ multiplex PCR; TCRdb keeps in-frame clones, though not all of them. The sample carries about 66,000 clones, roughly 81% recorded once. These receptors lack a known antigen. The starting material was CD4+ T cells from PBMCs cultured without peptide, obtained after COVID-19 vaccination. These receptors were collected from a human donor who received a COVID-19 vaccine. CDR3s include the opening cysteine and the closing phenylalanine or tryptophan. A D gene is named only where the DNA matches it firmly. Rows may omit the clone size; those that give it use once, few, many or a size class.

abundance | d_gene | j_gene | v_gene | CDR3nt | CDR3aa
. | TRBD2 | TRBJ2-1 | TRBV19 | TGTGCCAGCCTCCCGGGGGGACGGGGGGGCTTTAATGAGCAGTTCTTC | CASLPGGRGGFNEQFF
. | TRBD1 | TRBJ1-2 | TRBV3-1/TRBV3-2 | TGTGCCAGCAGCCTAGGACAGGGTTCGGTTGGCTACACCTTC | CASSLGQGSVGYTF
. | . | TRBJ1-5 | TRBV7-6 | TGTGCCAGCAGCCAAAATAGCAATCAGCCCCAGCATTTT | CASSQNSNQPQHF
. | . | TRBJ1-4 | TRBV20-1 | TGCAGTGCTAGTTCTTCTGGGCCGGGGAATTATGAAAAACTGTTTTTT | CSASSSGPGNYEKLFF
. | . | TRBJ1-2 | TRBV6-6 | TGTGCCAGCAGTGGCGCAACGTCAGGCAGGGGTGGCTACACCTTC | CASSGATSGRGGYTF
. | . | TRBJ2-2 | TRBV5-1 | TGCGCCAGCAGCTTGGCCGGGTCGTCAGGAGAAAACACCGGGGAGCTGTTTTTT | CASSLAGSSGENTGELFF
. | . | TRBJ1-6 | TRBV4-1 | TGCGCCAGCAGCCAAGACGACAAAGTTTCACCCCTCCACTTT | CASSQDDKVSPLHF
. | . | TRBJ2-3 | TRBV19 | TGTGCCAGTAGTTTACGACAGGCTGGAGATACGCAGTATTTT | CASSLRQAGDTQYF
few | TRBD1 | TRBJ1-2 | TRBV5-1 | TGCGCCAGCAGCTTCGTCCCGGGACAGGGAGCTAACTATGGCTACACCTTC | CASSFVPGQGANYGYTF
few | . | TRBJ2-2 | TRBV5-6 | TGTGCCAGCAGCTTGTATGATGAGGGCGGGGAGCTGTTTTTT | CASSLYDEGGELFF
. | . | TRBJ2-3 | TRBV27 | TGTGCCAGCAGTTCCGGGACTAGCACAGATACGCAGTATTTT | CASSSGTSTDTQYF
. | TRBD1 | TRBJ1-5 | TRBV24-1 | TGTGCCACCAGTGATTTCGGTGACAGGGGAAAATCTGGCAATCAGCCCCAGCATTTT | CATSDFGDRGKSGNQPQHF
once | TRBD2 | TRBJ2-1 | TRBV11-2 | TGTGCCAGCAGCTTAGAGCCCCACCGACTAGCGCCAAACAATGAGCAGTTCTTC | CASSLEPHRLAPNNEQFF
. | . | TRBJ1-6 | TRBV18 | TGTGCCAGCTCACCAACTGAAGTCTATAATTCACCCCTCCACTTT | CASSPTEVYNSPLHF
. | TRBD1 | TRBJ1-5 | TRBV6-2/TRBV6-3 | TGTGCCAGCAGTTACTCGATCTACCGGACAGGGGTCGATCAGCCCCAGCATTTT | CASSYSIYRTGVDQPQHF
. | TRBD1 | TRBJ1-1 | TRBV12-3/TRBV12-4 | TGTGCCACGGTAAGACAGGGATCCACTGAAGCTTTCTTT | CATVRQGSTEAFF
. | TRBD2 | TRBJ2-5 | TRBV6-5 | TGTGCCAGCAGTCGGGGGGGGCAGAAGACCCAGTACTTC | CASSRGGQKTQYF
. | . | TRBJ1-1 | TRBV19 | TGTGCCAGTAGTCCGGACGGCCGCTCGAACACTGAAGCTTTCTTT | CASSPDGRSNTEAFF
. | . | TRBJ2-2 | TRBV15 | TGTGCCACCAGCGGAGGGGGGAACACCGGGGAGCTGTTTTTT | CATSGGGNTGELFF
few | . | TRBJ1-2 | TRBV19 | TGTGCCAGCGCCAACGACGGGGGGGGGAGCGGCTATGGCTACACCTTC | CASANDGGGSGYGYTF
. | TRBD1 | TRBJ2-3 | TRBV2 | TGTGCCAGCAGGTACCCCCCCGTCGAACAGGGGGCAACGGATACGCAGTATTTT | CASRYPPVEQGATDTQYF
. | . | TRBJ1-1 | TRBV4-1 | TGCGCCAGCAGCCAACAACTCTTAGGGGAAAGAGGTGAAGCTTTCTTT | CASSQQLLGERGEAFF
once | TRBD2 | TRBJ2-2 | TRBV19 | TGTGCCAGTAGTTCTATAGCGGGGGGGCCCGGGGAGCTGTTTTTT | CASSSIAGGPGELFF
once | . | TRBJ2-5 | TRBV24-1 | TGTGCCACCAGTGATTTCCAAGAGACCCAGTACTTC | CATSDFQETQYF
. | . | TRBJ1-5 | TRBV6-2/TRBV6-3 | TGTGCCAGCAGTTACCCGGACCTCCGACAGCCCCAGCATTTT | CASSYPDLRQPQHF
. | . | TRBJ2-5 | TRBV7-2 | TGTGCCAGCAGCTTTCAGACAGGCCAAGAGACCCAGTACTTC | CASSFQTGQETQYF
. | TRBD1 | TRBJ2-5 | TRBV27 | TGTGCCAGCAGCCCTGCCACTTACAGGGGAGAAGAGACCCAGTACTTC | CASSPATYRGEETQYF
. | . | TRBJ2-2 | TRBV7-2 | TGTGCCAGCAGCTTCCCAATGATAGCCGGGGAGCTGTTTTTT | CASSFPMIAGELFF
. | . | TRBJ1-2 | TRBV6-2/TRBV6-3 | TGTGCCAGCAGTTATACGGGGACGGGCTATGGCTACACCTTC | CASSYTGTGYGYTF
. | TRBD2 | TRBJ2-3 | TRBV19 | TGTGCCAGTAGTATGTCCCCTGGGGAAGCGGGGAGGGATACGCAGTATTTT | CASSMSPGEAGRDTQYF
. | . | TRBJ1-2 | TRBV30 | TGTGCCTGGAGTGTAGTCCCCGGGGGGATAGCCTATGGCTACACCTTC | CAWSVVPGGIAYGYTF
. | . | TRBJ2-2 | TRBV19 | TGTGCCAGTAGTATAACCAAGACGACTACTGAACACCGGGAGCTGTTTTTT | CASSITKTTTEHRELFF
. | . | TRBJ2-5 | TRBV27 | TGTGCCAGCAGTTTAATGGGGATGGGGGGAGAGACCCAGTACTTC | CASSLMGMGGETQYF
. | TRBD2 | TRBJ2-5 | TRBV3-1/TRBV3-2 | TGTGCCAGCAGCCAAGAGGGGGGGCAAGAGACCCAGTACTTC | CASSQEGGQETQYF
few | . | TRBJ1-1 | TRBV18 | TGTGCCAGCTCACCACCGCCGGCGGGGACTGAAGCTTTCTTT | CASSPPPAGTEAFF
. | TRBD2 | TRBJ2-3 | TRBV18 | TGTGCCAGCTCACCCGGCGGGGGATTAGATACGCAGTATTTT | CASSPGGGLDTQYF
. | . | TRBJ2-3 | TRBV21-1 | TGTGCCAGCAGCGTTCGGGATACGCAGTATTTT | CASSVRDTQYF
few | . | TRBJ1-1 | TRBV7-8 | TGTGCCAGCAGCTGGCGTCAGGGCTCCAACACTGAAGCTTTCTTT | CASSWRQGSNTEAFF
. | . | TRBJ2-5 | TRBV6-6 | TGTGCCAGCAGTTACTCGGCGTCTCAAGAGACCCAGTACTTC | CASSYSASQETQYF
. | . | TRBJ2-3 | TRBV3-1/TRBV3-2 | TGTGCCAGCAGCCAATTAGGGAGCGGAGGATCTGATACGCAGTATTTT | CASSQLGSGGSDTQYF
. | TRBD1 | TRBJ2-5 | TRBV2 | TGTGCCAGCAAAGGAGGCGGGACAGGGGGCTCCGAGACCCAGTACTTC | CASKGGGTGGSETQYF
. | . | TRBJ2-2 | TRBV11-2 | TGTGCCAGCAGCTTAATCAGATATATTAACACCGGGGAGCTGTTTTTT | CASSLIRYINTGELFF
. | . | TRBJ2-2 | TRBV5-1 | TGCGCCAGCCGACAGGAAGCGAACACCGGGGAGCTGTTTTTT | CASRQEANTGELFF
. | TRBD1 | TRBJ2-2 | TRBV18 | TGTGCCAGCTCTCGGGACAGGGTTGGCAACACCGGGGAGCTGTTTTTT | CASSRDRVGNTGELFF
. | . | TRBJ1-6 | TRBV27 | TGTGCCAGCAGCCTTGACACCCTCCTAAATTCACCCCTCCACTTT | CASSLDTLLNSPLHF
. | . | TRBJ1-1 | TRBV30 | TGTGCCTGGACCCGCGGGGGCTGGAACACTGAAGCTTTCTTT | CAWTRGGWNTEAFF
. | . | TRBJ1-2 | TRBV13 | TGTGCCAGCAGCCCCCGACCGTTGGGACACTATGGCTACACCTTC | CASSPRPLGHYGYTF